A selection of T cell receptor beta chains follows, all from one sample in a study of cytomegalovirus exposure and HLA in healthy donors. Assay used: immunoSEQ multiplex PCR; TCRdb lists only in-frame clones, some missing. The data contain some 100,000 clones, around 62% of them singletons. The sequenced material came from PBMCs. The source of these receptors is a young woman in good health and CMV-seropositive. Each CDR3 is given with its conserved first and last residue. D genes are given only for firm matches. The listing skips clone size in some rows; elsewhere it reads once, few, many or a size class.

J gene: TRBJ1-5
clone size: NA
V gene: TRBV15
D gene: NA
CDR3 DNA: TGTGCCACCAGCAGAATAGACAGGTCTCGACAGCCCCAGCATTTT
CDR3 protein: CATSRIDRSRQPQHF

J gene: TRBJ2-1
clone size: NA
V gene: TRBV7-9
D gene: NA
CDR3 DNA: TGTGCCAGCAGCTTAGACTTAACTGGCAATGAGCAGTTCTTC
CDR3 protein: CASSLDLTGNEQFF

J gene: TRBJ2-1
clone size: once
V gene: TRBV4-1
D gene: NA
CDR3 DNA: TGCGCCAGCAGCCAAGATGCGTCTACCATGGGCTCCAATGAGCAGTTCTTC
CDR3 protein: CASSQDASTMGSNEQFF

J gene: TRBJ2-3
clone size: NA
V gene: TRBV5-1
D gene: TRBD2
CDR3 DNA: TGCGCCAGCAGCTTGGGACTAGCGGGGGCGGCTAACACAGATACGCAGTATTTT
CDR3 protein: CASSLGLAGAANTDTQYF

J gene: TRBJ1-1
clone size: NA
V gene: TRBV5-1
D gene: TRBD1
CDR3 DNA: TGCGCCAGCAGCTTTTGGGACAGATACACTGAAGCTTTCTTT
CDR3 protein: CASSFWDRYTEAFF

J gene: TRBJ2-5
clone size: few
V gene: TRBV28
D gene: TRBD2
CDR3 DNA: TGTGCCAGCAGTTTAGTAGCGGGGGGTACACGCGCCGGGACCCAGTACTTC
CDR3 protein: CASSLVAGGTRAGTQYF

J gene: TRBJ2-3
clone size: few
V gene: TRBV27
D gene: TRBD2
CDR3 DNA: TGTGCCAGCAGCATAATAGCGGGGGGGACAGATACGCAGTATTTT
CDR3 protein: CASSIIAGGTDTQYF

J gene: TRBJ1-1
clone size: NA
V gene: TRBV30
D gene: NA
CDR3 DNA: TGTGCCTGGATGGTGGGCACGAACACTGAAGCTTTCTTT
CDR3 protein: CAWMVGTNTEAFF

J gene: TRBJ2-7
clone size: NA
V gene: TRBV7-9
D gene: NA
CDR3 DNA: TGTTCCAGCAGCTCAGGATTGCGATCGATCCCTTCCTACGAGCAGTACTTC
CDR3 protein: CSSSSGLRSIPSYEQYF

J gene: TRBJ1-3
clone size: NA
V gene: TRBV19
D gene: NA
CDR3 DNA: TGTGCCAGTACCAAGACGGGATTGACTGGAAACACCATATATTTT
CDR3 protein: CASTKTGLTGNTIYF